This T cell receptor beta chain came from a study of tumor and adjacent non-tumor tissue in lung cancer. Study-level information: There were 11 to 13 adenocarcinoma, 2 squamous cell carcinoma and 1 small cell lung cancer cases. On average, productive TCRbeta reads reached around 4 million per sample.

The CDR3 extends over 15 amino acids. Germline loops: CDR1 SGHNT, CDR2 YENEEA. Findings and limits, study-wide: Tumor repertoires had a smaller top 100 clone share than normal lung. Shorter survival was associated with higher TCR diversity in tumors.

The library came from three nested PCR rounds adapted from ARM-PCR protocols. TCRdb passed the multiplex PCR reads through MiXCR, listing each CDR3 protein once. The table lists about 77,000 distinct CDR3 sequences, 76% of them singletons. The template was RNA from unsorted bulk tissue. This non-tumor lung sample came from over 3 cm beyond the tumor edge. About this clonotype itself: Its antigen is not known. Mismatch with germline at one junction end may stem from a read error.

The chain couples TRBV11-3 to TRBJ1-1, with TRBD1 identical over 7 bases. The specimen was distant non-tumor lung tissue. The sequence was collected from a man in his 70s with non-small cell lung cancer. CDR3 residues: CVSRLDSPDRVEAFF. CDR3 DNA: TGTGTCAGCAGATTAGATTCCCCTGACAGGGTTGAAGCTTTCTTT.